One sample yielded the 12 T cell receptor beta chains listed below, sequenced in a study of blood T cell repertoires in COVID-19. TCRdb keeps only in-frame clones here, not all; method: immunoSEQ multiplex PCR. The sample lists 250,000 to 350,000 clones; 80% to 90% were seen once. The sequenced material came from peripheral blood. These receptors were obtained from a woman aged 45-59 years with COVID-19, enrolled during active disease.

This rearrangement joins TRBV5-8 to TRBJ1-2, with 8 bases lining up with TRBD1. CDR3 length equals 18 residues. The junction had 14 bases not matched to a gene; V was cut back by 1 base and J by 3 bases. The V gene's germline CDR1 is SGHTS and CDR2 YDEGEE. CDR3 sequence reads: CASSLRSAGGYPYYGYTF. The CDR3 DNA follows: TGTGCCAGCAGCTTGCGGTCGGCAGGGGGCTATCCTTACTATGGCTACACCTTC.

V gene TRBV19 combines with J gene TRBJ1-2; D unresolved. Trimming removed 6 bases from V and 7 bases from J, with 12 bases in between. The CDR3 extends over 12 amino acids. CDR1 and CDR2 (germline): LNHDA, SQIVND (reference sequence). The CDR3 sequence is CASRPKAGGYTF. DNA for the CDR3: TGTGCCAGTAGGCCGAAAGCCGGTGGCTACACCTTC.

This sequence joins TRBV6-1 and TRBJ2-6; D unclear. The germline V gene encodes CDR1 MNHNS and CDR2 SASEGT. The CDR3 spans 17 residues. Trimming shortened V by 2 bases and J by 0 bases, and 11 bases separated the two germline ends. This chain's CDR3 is CASSEIPSYSGANVLTF. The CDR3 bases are TGTGCCAGCAGTGAAATCCCGTCCTACTCTGGGGCCAACGTCCTGACTTTC.

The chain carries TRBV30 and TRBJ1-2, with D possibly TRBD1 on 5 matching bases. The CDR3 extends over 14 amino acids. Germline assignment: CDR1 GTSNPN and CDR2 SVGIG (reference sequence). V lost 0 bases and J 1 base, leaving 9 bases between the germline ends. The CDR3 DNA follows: TGTGCCTGGAGTGTCACAGGCATTAACTATGGCTACACCTTC. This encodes CAWSVTGINYGYTF.

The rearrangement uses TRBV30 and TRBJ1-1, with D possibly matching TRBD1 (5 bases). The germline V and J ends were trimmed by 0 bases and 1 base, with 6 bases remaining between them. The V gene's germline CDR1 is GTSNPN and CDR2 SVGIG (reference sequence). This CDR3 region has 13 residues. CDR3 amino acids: CAWSVTENTEAFF. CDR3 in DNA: TGTGCCTGGAGTGTGACAGAGAACACTGAAGCTTTCTTT.

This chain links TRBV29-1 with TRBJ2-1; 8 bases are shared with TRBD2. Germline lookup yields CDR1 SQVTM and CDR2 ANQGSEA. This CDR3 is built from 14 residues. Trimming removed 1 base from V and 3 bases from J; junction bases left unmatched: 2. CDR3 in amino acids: CSVEGAGVYNEQFF. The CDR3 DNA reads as TGCAGCGTTGAAGGAGCGGGAGTCTACAATGAGCAGTTCTTC.

The CDR3 is CAAGGGDTDTQYF. Written as DNA, the CDR3 is TGTGCCGCCGGGGGAGGAGACACAGATACGCAGTATTTT. This chain uses TRBV24-1 with TRBJ2-3; tentatively, D is TRBD2 (6 bases). V lost 12 bases and J 2 bases, leaving 14 bases between the germline ends. Per germline, CDR1 KGHDR and CDR2 SFDVKD. The CDR3 is 13 residues long.

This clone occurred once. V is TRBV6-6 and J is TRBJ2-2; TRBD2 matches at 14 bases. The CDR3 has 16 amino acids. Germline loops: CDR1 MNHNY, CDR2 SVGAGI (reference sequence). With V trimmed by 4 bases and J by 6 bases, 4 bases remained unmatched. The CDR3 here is CASSFEGLAGAGELFF. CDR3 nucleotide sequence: TGTGCCAGCAGTTTCGAGGGACTAGCGGGAGCCGGGGAGCTGTTTTTT.

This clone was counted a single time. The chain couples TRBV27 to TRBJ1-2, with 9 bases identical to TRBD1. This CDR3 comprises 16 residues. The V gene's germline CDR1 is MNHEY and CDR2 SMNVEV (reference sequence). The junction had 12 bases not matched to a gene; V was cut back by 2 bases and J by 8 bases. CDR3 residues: CASSLAGTGGRSGYTF. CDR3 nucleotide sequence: TGTGCCAGCAGTTTAGCTGGAACAGGGGGCAGGAGCGGCTACACCTTC.

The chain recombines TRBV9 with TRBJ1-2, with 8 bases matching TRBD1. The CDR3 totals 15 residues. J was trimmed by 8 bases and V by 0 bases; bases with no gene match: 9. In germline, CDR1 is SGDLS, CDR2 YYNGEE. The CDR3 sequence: CASSVDGTGRWGYTF. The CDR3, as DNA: TGTGCCAGCAGCGTAGACGGGACAGGCCGATGGGGCTACACCTTC.

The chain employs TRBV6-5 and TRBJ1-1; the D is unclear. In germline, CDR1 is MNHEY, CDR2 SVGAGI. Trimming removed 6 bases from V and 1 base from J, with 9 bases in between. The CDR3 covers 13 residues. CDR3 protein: CASRWSRNTEAFF. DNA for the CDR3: TGTGCCAGCAGGTGGTCCAGGAACACTGAAGCTTTCTTT.

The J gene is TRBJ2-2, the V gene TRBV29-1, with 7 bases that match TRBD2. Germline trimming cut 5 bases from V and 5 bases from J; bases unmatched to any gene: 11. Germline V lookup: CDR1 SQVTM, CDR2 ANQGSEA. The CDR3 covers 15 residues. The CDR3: CSVRTTGTMTGELFF. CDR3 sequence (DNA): TGCAGCGTTCGAACGACGGGGACTATGACCGGGGAGCTGTTTTTT.